These 22 T cell receptor beta chains share one sample of origin, sequenced in a study of patients and donors after allogeneic stem cell transplantation. One entry per CDR3 protein results from TCRdb running MiXCR on the RT-PCR reads. The sample has 190,000 or so distinct CDR3 sequences; around two fifths are singletons. The material sequenced was blood, either unsorted or a sorted T cell fraction (not recorded which). The receptors come from a human donor who was either an allogeneic HSCT recipient or a stem cell or donor lymphocyte infusion donor (not recorded which). It is not recorded whose cells these are; they may come from a transplant donor.

The chain uses TRBV4-2 and TRBJ2-2, with D possibly TRBD1 on 5 matching bases. Per the germline V gene, CDR1 is LGHNA and CDR2 is YNFKEQ. V lost 1 base to trimming and J lost 2 bases, with 14 bases between them. The CDR3 consists of 17 residues. For the CDR3, the DNA is TGTGCCAGCAGCCAAGGTCGAATGGGGCTTAACACCGGGGAGCTGTTTTTT. The encoded protein is CASSQGRMGLNTGELFF.

The CDR3 nucleotides are TGCGCCAGCAGCTCGGGACAGGGCGAAGAAAAACTGTTTTTT. Its translation: CASSSGQGEEKLFF. The chain employs TRBV5-1 and TRBJ1-4; TRBD1 matches 9 bases. The CDR3 spans 14 residues. The germline V gene encodes CDR1 SGHRS and CDR2 YFSETQ. Trimming took 3 bases from V and 8 from J; bases not matched to a gene: 5. Full variable domain (outside the CDR3, taken from reference TRBV5-1 and TRBJ1-4): KAGVTQTPRYLIKTRGQQVTLSCSPISGHRSVSWYQQTPGQGLQFLFEYFSETQRNKGNFPGRFSGRQFSNSRSEMNVSTLELGDSALYLCASSSGQGEEKLFFGSGTQLSVL.

This chain joins TRBV6-1 and TRBJ1-5; D call uncertain. CDR3 length equals 14 residues. Germline V gives CDR1 MNHNS, CDR2 SASEGT. V lost 4 bases, J lost 0 bases, and 7 bases lay in between. CDR3 residues: CASSGPDSNQPQHF. The CDR3 nucleotides are TGTGCCAGCAGTGGGCCGGATAGCAATCAGCCCCAGCATTTT.

This clonotype was seen more than once but under ten times. The V gene is TRBV7-9, the J gene TRBJ1-2, with D perhaps TRBD1 (6 bases). Germline CDR1 and CDR2: SEHNR and FQNEAQ (reference sequence). V lost 2 bases, J lost 7 bases, and 8 bases lay in between. CDR3 size: 12 residues. In DNA, the CDR3 is TGTGCCAGCAGCTTACAGGGGACTGGCTACACCTTC. It is translated as CASSLQGTGYTF.

This clonotype was detected a few times. V is TRBV2 and J is TRBJ1-5; D unresolved. V gave up 7 bases and J gave up 0 bases, with 7 bases separating them. CDR1 SNHLY and CDR2 FYNNEI come from the germline V gene. The CDR3 contains 13 residues. The CDR3 loop reads CASKENSNQPQHF. In DNA form, the CDR3 reads TGTGCCAGCAAGGAGAATAGCAATCAGCCCCAGCATTTT.

This clonotype has a count of ten or more. The J gene is TRBJ1-3, the V gene TRBV29-1; unclear D gene. Germline-derived CDR1 and CDR2 are SQVTM and ANQGSEA. The CDR3 totals 16 residues. The V end was cut by 5 bases, the J end by 0 bases, with 17 bases between. For the CDR3, the DNA is TGCAGCGTTCTCACGGTTCGAGGGAGCTCTGGAAACACCATATATTTT. Encoded protein: CSVLTVRGSSGNTIYF.

This clonotype came up a few times. The genes are TRBV20-1 and TRBJ2-1, with TRBD2 as a possible D gene (6 bases). Germline CDR1 and CDR2: DFQATT and SNEGSKA (reference sequence). The V and J ends lost 2 bases and 0 bases respectively, with 23 bases between them. This CDR3 comprises 19 residues. CDR3 residues: CSARTNGAGWSSSYNEQFF. The CDR3 DNA is TGCAGTGCTAGAACAAACGGGGCGGGATGGTCGAGCTCCTACAATGAGCAGTTCTTC.

V gene TRBV9 combines with J gene TRBJ2-3; TRBD2 aligns across 12 bases. CDR3 length: 16 amino acids. From germline, CDR1 is SGDLS and CDR2 YYNGEE. Unmatched junction bases numbered 1, after V lost 0 bases and J lost 2 bases. The chain's CDR3 is CASSVGLAGVTDTQYF. CDR3 nucleotide sequence: TGTGCCAGCAGCGTAGGACTAGCGGGGGTCACAGATACGCAGTATTTT.

V usage is TRBV7-9 and J usage is TRBJ1-4; D may be TRBD1 (5 bases). In germline, CDR1 is SEHNR, CDR2 FQNEAQ (reference sequence). The CDR3 contains 15 residues. V was trimmed by 8 bases and J by 6 bases, leaving 19 bases between them. The CDR3 loop is CASVSSGTAYEKLFF. The CDR3, as DNA: TGTGCCAGCGTCAGTTCCGGGACGGCATATGAAAAACTGTTTTTT.

V gene TRBV15 combines with J gene TRBJ2-5, with D perhaps TRBD1 (5 bases). V dropped 2 bases and J dropped 1 base, with 11 bases sitting between them. CDR3 length: 15 amino acids. Per the germline V gene, CDR1 is LNHNV and CDR2 is YYDKDF (reference sequence). CDR3 protein: CATSRKGRSQETQYF. Here the CDR3 DNA reads TGTGCCACCAGCAGAAAGGGGCGATCCCAAGAGACCCAGTACTTC. The entire variable domain, with the rest obtained from reference TRBV15 and TRBJ2-5, is as follows: DAMVIQNPRYQVTQFGKPVTLSCSQTLNHNVMYWYQQKSSQAPKLLFHYYDKDFNNEADTPDNFQSRRPNTSFCFLDIRSPGLGDTAMYLCATSRKGRSQETQYFGPGTRLLVL.

This rearrangement joins TRBV10-3 to TRBJ1-5, with D tentatively TRBD1 (6 bases). The germline V gene encodes CDR1 ENHRY and CDR2 SYGVKD. CDR3 size: 14 residues. V was shortened by 6 bases and J by 3 bases, with 12 bases between the two germline ends. The CDR3 nucleotides read TGTGCCATCAGCCTCAACAGGGACAATCAGCCCCAGCATTTT. It yields the protein CAISLNRDNQPQHF.

This clonotype was seen only a few times. CDR3 residues: CASGANRLGQPQHF. The CDR3 DNA is TGTGCCAGCGGGGCGAACAGACTCGGGCAGCCCCAGCATTTT. The rearrangement joins TRBV3-1 to TRBJ1-5; TRBD1 is a possible D gene (5 bases). CDR1 is LGHDT and CDR2 is YNNKEL in the germline V gene (reference sequence). Trimming stripped 8 bases from V and 7 bases from J, with 18 bases between. The CDR3 runs 14 residues.

This clonotype has more than one count but fewer than ten. The V gene is TRBV7-9, the J gene TRBJ2-3; 8 bases match TRBD1. The germline V gene encodes CDR1 SEHNR and CDR2 FQNEAQ (reference sequence). The junction had 10 bases not matched to a gene; V was cut back by 5 bases and J by 6 bases. The CDR3 has 15 residues. CDR3 sequence: CASSTRTGNIDTQYF. The CDR3 DNA sequence: TGTGCCAGCAGCACCCGGACAGGGAATATCGATACGCAGTATTTT. The whole variable domain, filled in from reference TRBV7-9 and TRBJ2-3, reads DTGVSQNPRHKITKRGQNVTFRCDPISEHNRLYWYRQTLGQGPEFLTYFQNEAQLEKSRLLSDRFSAERPKGSFSTLEIQRTEQGDSAMYLCASSTRTGNIDTQYFGPGTRLTVL.

This chain links TRBV5-1 with TRBJ1-1; a possible D gene is TRBD1 (6 bases). Germline CDR1 is SGHRS and CDR2 is YFSETQ. The V end lost 4 bases, the J end lost 4 bases, and 14 bases lay between the germline ends. The CDR3 loop spans 14 amino acids. CDR3 coding DNA: TGCGCCAGCAGCCCCATCGGACAGTCCACTGAAGCTTTCTTT. Amino acid sequence: CASSPIGQSTEAFF.

CDR3 DNA sequence: TGCAGTGCTAGAGATCAGCGGGCCTACAATCAGCCCCAGCATTTT. Translated: CSARDQRAYNQPQHF. The chain couples TRBV20-1 to TRBJ1-5; D is unresolved. CDR1 is DFQATT, CDR2 SNEGSKA, per germline (reference sequence). V lost 0 bases and J 3 bases, leaving 12 bases between the germline ends. CDR3 length equals 15 residues.

The chain uses TRBV28 and TRBJ2-1, with 10 positions matching TRBD2. There are 15 residues in the CDR3. The V segment lost 2 bases and the J segment 4 bases; nucleotides outside the gene matches: 2. Germline V CDR1 and CDR2: MDHEN, SYDVKM. The CDR3 region is CASSLLAGDYNEQFF. CDR3 coding DNA: TGTGCCAGCAGTTTACTAGCGGGGGATTACAATGAGCAGTTCTTC.

This chain joins TRBV7-9 and TRBJ2-3; D not certain. The CDR3 consists of 16 residues. Trimming stripped 5 bases from V and 2 bases from J, with 17 bases between. CDR1 is SEHNR and CDR2 is FQNEAQ in the germline V gene (reference sequence). The CDR3 DNA sequence: TGTGCCAGCAGCCCCCCGGTGATGGTGGACACAGATACGCAGTATTTT. Translating gives CASSPPVMVDTDTQYF.

This sequence joins TRBV7-9 and TRBJ1-2; D is unresolved. The V end was cut by 1 base, the J end by 6 bases, with 9 bases between. Germline assignment: CDR1 SEHNR and CDR2 FQNEAQ (reference sequence). This CDR3 is built from 13 residues. As DNA, the CDR3 is TGTGCCAGCAGCTTAGGACCCTATCATGGCTACACCTTC. Translation gives CASSLGPYHGYTF.

The chain combines TRBV7-8 with TRBJ1-3; tentatively, D is TRBD1 (5 bases). Looked up from germline, CDR1 is SGHVS and CDR2 is FQNEAQ. Trimming removed 2 bases at V and 1 base at J, with 12 bases between. CDR3 size: 16 residues. For the CDR3, the DNA is TGTGCCAGCAGCTTATTGGCAGGGACTTCTGGAAACACCATATATTTT. It encodes CASSLLAGTSGNTIYF.

This clonotype has only a few counts. This chain connects TRBV12-3 or TRBV12-4 to TRBJ1-2; 7 bases are shared with TRBD1. The CDR3 spans 14 residues. Losses at the gene ends were 3 bases for V and 2 bases for J; bases not matched to a gene: 3. Here the CDR3 reads CASSLSGGNYGYTF. CDR3 sequence (DNA): TGTGCCAGCAGTTTGTCAGGGGGGAACTATGGCTACACCTTC.

The chain recombines TRBV12-3 or TRBV12-4 with TRBJ1-1; 8 bases match TRBD1. The CDR3 covers 15 residues. The V segment lost 6 bases and the J segment 5 bases; nucleotides outside the gene matches: 11. Here the CDR3 DNA reads TGTGCCAGCAGCAAGAGGACAGGGCGAAGAACTGAAGCTTTCTTT. Translated, it gives CASSKRTGRRTEAFF.

This clonotype was observed a handful of times. The chain couples TRBV28 to TRBJ1-4, with TRBD1 identical over 9 bases. Germline CDR1 MDHEN, CDR2 SYDVKM. The CDR3 has 15 amino acids. The J segment lost 5 bases and the V segment lost 7 bases, leaving 8 bases of the junction unmatched. CDR3 nucleotides: TGTGCCAGCAATACTTACGGACAGGGGAATGAAAAACTGTTTTTT. Translation gives CASNTYGQGNEKLFF.